This T cell receptor beta chain originates from a study of CD8 T cells in Susac syndrome. For the study at large: When blood was drawn, patients with Susac syndrome were on intravenous immunoglobulin alone, on corticosteroids, or therapy-naive.

Notes on the study in general: Clonal expansion of CD8+ cells in Susac peaked in TEMRA cells (and in active patients).

Recently defined diagnostic criteria for definite or probable disease were fulfilled by Susac syndrome patients. Reverse transcription of 0.5 to 1 ug RNA was performed with random hexamers. Across 54 Vbeta and 13 Jbeta, immunoSEQ multiplex PCR amplified TCR beta CDR3. Using its own MiXCR run on the immunoSEQ multiplex PCR reads, TCRdb lists one record per CDR3 protein. The table lists tens of thousands of distinct CDR3 sequences, nearly 95% of them singletons. V was clipped by 8 bases and J by 3 bases, with 18 bases between them. The CDR3 has 15 residues. On this clonotype itself: The antigen is not known.

The chain joins TRBV12-3 or TRBV12-4 to TRBJ2-3; D perhaps matches TRBD2 (6 bases). The specimen sequenced was CD8+ T cells from PBMCs. This TCR was recovered from a human donor with Susac syndrome. The CDR3 nucleotides read TGTGCCAGCGGACCTTTGCGGGGATCTACAGATACGCAGTATTTT. Its protein product is CASGPLRGSTDTQYF.